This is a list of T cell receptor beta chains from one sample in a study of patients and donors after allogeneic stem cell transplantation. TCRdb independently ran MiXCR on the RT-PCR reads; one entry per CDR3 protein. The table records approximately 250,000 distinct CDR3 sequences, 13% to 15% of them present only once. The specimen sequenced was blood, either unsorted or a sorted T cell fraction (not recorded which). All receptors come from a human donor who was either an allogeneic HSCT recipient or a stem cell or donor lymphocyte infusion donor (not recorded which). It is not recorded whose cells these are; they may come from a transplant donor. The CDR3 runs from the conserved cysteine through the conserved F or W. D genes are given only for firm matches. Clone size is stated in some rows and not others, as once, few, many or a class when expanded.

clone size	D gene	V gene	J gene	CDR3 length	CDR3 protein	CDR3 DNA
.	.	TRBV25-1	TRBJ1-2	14	CASTPGAGADGYTF	TGTGCCAGCACTCCCGGGGCAGGGGCTGATGGCTACACCTTC
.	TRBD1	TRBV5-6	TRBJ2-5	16	CASSWTDRGEEETQYF	TGTGCCAGCAGCTGGACGGACAGGGGAGAAGAAGAGACCCAGTACTTC
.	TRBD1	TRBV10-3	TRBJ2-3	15	CAISESQGATDTQYF	TGTGCCATCAGTGAGTCGCAGGGGGCCACAGATACGCAGTATTTT
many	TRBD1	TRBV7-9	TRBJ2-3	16	CASSLASGTGADTQYF	TGTGCCAGCAGCTTAGCTAGCGGGACAGGGGCAGATACGCAGTATTTT
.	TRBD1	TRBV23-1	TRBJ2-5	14	CASRPGQGAATQYF	TGCGCCAGCAGGCCGGGACAGGGAGCTGCGACCCAGTACTTC
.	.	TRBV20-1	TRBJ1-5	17	CSARDSRGWMRNQPQHF	TGCAGTGCTAGAGACTCCCGGGGGTGGATGCGCAATCAGCCCCAGCATTTT
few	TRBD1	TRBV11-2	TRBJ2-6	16	CASTTGVSSGANVLTF	TGTGCCAGCACGACAGGGGTCAGCTCTGGGGCCAACGTCCTGACTTTC
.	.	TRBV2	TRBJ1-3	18	CASSQDSPGRNSGNTIYF	TGTGCCAGCAGCCAGGACAGTCCCGGGAGGAACTCTGGAAACACCATATATTTT
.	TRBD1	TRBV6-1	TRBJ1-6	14	CASSRRTGESPLHF	TGTGCCAGCAGTAGAAGGACAGGGGAATCACCCCTCCACTTT
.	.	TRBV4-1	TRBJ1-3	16	CASSQPPPGQGNTIYF	TGCGCCAGCAGCCAACCACCTCCGGGACAAGGAAACACCATATATTTT
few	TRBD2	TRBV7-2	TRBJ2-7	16	CASSRSSGSPSYEQYF	TGTGCCAGCAGCAGATCTAGCGGGAGCCCTTCCTACGAGCAGTACTTC
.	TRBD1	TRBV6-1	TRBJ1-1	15	CASSARQGIYTEAFF	TGTGCCAGCAGTGCAAGACAGGGCATCTACACTGAAGCTTTCTTT
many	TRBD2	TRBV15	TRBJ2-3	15	CATSKRGGPTDTQYF	TGTGCCACCAGCAAGCGGGGGGGCCCCACAGATACGCAGTATTTT
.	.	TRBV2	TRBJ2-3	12	CASSFGQSTQYF	TGTGCCAGCAGTTTTGGACAGTCTACGCAGTATTTT
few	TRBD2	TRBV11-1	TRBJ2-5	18	CASSQGRGAVTYQETQYF	TGTGCCAGCAGCCAGGGGCGGGGGGCCGTCACGTACCAAGAGACCCAGTACTTC
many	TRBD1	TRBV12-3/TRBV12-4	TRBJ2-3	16	CASSYRTGGSTDTQYF	TGTGCCAGCAGTTACCGGACAGGGGGGAGCACAGATACGCAGTATTTT
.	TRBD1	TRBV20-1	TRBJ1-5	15	CSGQGGWNSNQPQHF	TGCAGTGGCCAGGGGGGATGGAATAGCAATCAGCCCCAGCATTTT
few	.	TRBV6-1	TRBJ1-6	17	CASSPLAGPTYNSPLHF	TGTGCCAGCAGTCCCCTGGCAGGGCCGACCTATAATTCACCCCTCCACTTT
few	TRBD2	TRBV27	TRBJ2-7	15	CASSAGGGLYREQYF	TGTGCCAGCAGTGCCGGCGGGGGGCTGTATCGCGAGCAGTACTTC
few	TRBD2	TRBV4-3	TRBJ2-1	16	CASSHFSGGANNEQFF	TGCGCCAGCAGCCACTTTAGCGGGGGGGCCAATAATGAGCAGTTCTTC
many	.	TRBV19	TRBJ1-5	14	CASSEGLAGQPQHF	TGTGCCAGTAGTGAAGGGCTAGCGGGACAGCCCCAGCATTTT
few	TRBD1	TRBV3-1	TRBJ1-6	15	CASSQPTGANSPLHF	TGTGCCAGCAGCCAACCGACAGGGGCAAATTCACCCCTCCACTTT
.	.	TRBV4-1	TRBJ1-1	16	CASSQDGAVWNTEAFF	TGCGCCAGCAGCCAAGATGGGGCGGTATGGAACACTGAAGCTTTCTTT
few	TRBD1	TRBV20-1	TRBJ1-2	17	CSASPLNRGSSNYGYTF	TGCAGTGCTAGTCCCCTTAACAGGGGATCCTCTAACTATGGCTACACCTTC
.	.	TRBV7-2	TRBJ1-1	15	CASSTTIGGYTEAFF	TGTGCCAGCAGCACGACAATCGGGGGTTATACTGAAGCTTTCTTT
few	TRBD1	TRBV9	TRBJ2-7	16	CASSAYQDRGQYEQYF	TGTGCCAGCAGCGCTTACCAGGACAGGGGTCAATACGAGCAGTACTTC
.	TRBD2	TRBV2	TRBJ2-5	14	CASKRGGAVETQYF	TGTGCCAGCAAACGCGGGGGGGCCGTAGAGACCCAGTACTTC
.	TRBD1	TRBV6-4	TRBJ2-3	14	CASSPTGEVNTQYF	TGTGCCAGCAGTCCGACAGGGGAGGTAAATACGCAGTATTTT
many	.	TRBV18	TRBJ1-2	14	CASSPGTGNYGYTF	TGTGCCAGCTCACCCGGGACGGGAAACTATGGCTACACCTTC
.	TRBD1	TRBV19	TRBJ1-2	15	CASSIRTGNNYGYTF	TGTGCCAGTAGTATCCGGACAGGGAATAACTATGGCTACACCTTC
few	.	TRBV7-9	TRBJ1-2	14	CASSPTSGGYGYTF	TGTGCCAGCAGCCCCACCTCCGGCGGCTATGGCTACACCTTC
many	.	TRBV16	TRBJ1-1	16	CASSPDRGLMNTEAFF	TGTGCCAGCAGCCCGGACAGAGGCCTCATGAACACTGAAGCTTTCTTT
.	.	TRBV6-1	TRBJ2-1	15	CASSLGTGTYNEQFF	TGTGCCAGCAGTCTCGGGACGGGAACCTACAATGAGCAGTTCTTC
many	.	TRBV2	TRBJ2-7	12	CASSATRYEQYF	TGTGCCAGCAGTGCCACTAGATACGAGCAGTACTTC
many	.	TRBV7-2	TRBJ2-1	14	CASSLSLGYNEQFF	TGTGCCAGCAGCTTAAGCTTGGGGTACAATGAGCAGTTCTTC
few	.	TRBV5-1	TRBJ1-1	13	CASSVQGRPEAFF	TGCGCCAGCAGCGTCCAGGGTAGGCCTGAAGCTTTCTTT
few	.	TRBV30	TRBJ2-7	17	CAWSPHSPTFLSYEQYF	TGTGCCTGGAGCCCCCATTCCCCCACCTTCCTCTCCTACGAGCAGTACTTC
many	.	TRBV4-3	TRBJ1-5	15	CASSQNGGPNQPQHF	TGCGCCAGCAGCCAGAACGGGGGGCCCAATCAGCCCCAGCATTTT
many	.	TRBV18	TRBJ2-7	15	CASSPLPGPHHEQYF	TGTGCCAGCTCACCATTACCAGGGCCTCACCACGAGCAGTACTTC
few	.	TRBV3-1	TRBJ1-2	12	CASSEQGWGYTF	TGTGCCAGCAGCGAACAGGGTTGGGGCTACACCTTC
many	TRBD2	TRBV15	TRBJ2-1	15	CATSRPLAGGVEQFF	TGTGCCACCAGCAGACCCCTAGCGGGAGGTGTTGAGCAGTTCTTC
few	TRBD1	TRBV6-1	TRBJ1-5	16	CASRQSGTGPNQPQHF	TGTGCCAGCAGACAGTCCGGGACAGGGCCCAATCAGCCCCAGCATTTT
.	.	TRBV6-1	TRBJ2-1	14	CASRDRTAYNEQFF	TGTGCCAGCAGAGATCGGACAGCTTACAATGAGCAGTTCTTC
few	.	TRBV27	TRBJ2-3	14	CASRNLGGTDTQYF	TGTGCCAGCAGGAATTTGGGGGGCACAGATACGCAGTATTTT
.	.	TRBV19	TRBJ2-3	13	CASTGNVADTQYF	TGTGCCAGTACGGGGAATGTCGCAGATACGCAGTATTTT
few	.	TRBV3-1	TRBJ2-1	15	CASSPTGFTYNEQFF	TGTGCCAGCAGCCCAACAGGGTTCACCTACAATGAGCAGTTCTTC
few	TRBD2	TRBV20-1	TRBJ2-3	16	CSAIDRLAGTTDTQYF	TGCAGTGCTATTGATAGGCTAGCGGGGACCACAGATACGCAGTATTTT
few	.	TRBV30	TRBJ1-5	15	CAWSTGTYLNQPQHF	TGTGCCTGGAGTACGGGAACATACCTGAATCAGCCCCAGCATTTT
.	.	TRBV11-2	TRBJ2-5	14	CASSPGPDQETQYF	TGTGCCAGCAGCCCCGGTCCCGATCAAGAGACCCAGTACTTC
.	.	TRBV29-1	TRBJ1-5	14	CSVGLDRPALTQHF	TGCAGCGTTGGACTTGACAGACCAGCCTTGACCCAGCATTTT
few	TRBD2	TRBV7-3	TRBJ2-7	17	CASSLRPGTSGSYEQYF	TGTGCCAGCAGCTTAAGGCCCGGGACTAGCGGGTCCTACGAGCAGTACTTC
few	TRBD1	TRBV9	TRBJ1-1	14	CASSAFDRDTEAFF	TGTGCCAGCAGCGCCTTCGACAGGGACACTGAAGCTTTCTTT
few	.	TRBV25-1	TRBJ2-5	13	CASSVAGRETQYF	TGTGCCAGCAGTGTTGCGGGACGGGAGACCCAGTACTTC
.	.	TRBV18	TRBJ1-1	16	CASSPRSLPGVTEAFF	TGTGCCAGCTCACCACGAAGTCTTCCCGGGGTCACTGAAGCTTTCTTT
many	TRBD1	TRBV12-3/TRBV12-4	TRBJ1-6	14	CASSLQGINSPLHF	TGTGCCAGCAGTCTACAGGGGATTAATTCACCCCTCCACTTT
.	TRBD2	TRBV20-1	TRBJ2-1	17	CSALERTRGKNYNEQFF	TGCAGTGCTCTTGAGCGGACTAGAGGGAAAAACTACAATGAGCAGTTCTTC
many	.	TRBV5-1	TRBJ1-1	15	CASSFQTVQNTEAFF	TGCGCCAGCAGCTTCCAAACAGTGCAGAACACTGAAGCTTTCTTT
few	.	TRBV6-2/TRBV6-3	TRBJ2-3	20	CASSTGTSIRDRTSTDTQYF	TGTGCCAGCAGTACCGGGACTTCAATCCGGGACAGAACTAGCACAGATACGCAGTATTTT